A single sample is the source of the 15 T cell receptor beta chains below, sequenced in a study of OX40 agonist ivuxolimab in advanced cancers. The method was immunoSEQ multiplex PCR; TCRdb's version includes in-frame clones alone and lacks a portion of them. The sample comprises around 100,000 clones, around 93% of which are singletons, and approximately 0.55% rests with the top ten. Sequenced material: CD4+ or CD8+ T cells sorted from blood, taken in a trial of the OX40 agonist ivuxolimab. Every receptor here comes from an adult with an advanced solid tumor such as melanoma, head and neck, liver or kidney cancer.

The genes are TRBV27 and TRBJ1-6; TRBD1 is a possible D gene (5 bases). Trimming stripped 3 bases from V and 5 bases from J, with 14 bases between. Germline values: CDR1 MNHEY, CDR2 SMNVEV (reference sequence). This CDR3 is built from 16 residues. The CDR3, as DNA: TGTGCCAGCAGTTTCCTCAAGGGACGTAATAATTCACCCCTCCACTTT. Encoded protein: CASSFLKGRNNSPLHF.

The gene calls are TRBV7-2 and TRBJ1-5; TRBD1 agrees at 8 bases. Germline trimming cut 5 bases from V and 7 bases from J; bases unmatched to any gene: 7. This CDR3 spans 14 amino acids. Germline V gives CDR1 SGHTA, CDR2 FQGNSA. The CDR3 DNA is TGTGCCAGCAGCCCCGACAGGGGAGGACAGCCCCAGCATTTT. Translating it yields CASSPDRGGQPQHF.

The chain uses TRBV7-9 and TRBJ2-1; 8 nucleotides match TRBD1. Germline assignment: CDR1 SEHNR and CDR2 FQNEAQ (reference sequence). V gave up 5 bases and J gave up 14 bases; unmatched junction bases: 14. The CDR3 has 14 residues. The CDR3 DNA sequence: TGTGCCAGCAGCGCCGGGACAGGCGGGCTTAAGGAGTTCTTC. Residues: CASSAGTGGLKEFF.

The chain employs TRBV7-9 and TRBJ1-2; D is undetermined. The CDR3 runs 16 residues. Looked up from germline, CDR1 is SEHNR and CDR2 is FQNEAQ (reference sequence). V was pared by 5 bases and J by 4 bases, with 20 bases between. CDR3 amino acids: CASSHFFGGRPYGYTF. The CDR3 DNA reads TGTGCCAGCAGCCACTTTTTTGGAGGACGCCCCTATGGCTACACCTTC.

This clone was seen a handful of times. CDR3 in amino acids: CASTDRGNTEAFF. In DNA form, the CDR3 reads TGTGCCAGCACCGACAGGGGGAACACTGAAGCTTTCTTT. The V gene is TRBV7-2, the J gene TRBJ1-1; 8 nucleotides line up with TRBD1. This CDR3 has 13 amino acids. The germline V gene encodes CDR1 SGHTA and CDR2 FQGNSA. The trim removed 7 bases at V and 1 base at J, leaving 2 bases unmatched.

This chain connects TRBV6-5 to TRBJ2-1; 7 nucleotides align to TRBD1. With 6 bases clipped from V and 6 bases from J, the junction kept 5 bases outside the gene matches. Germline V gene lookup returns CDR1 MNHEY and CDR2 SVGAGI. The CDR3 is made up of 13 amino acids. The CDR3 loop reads CASSPNRGNEQFF. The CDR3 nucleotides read TGTGCCAGCAGCCCGAACAGGGGCAATGAGCAGTTCTTC.

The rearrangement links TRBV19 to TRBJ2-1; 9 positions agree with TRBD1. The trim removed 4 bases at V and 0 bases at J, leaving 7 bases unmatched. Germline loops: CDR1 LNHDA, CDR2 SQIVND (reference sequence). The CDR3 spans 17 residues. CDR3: CASSKIPGQGSYNEQFF. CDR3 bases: TGTGCCAGTAGTAAGATACCGGGACAGGGCTCCTACAATGAGCAGTTCTTC.

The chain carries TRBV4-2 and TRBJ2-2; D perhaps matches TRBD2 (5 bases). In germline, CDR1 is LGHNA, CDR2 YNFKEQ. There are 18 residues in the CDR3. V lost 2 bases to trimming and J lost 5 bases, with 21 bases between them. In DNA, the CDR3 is TGTGCCAGCAGCCAAAACTTTATCCTAGCCACGGGAACCGGGGAGCTGTTTTTT. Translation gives CASSQNFILATGTGELFF.

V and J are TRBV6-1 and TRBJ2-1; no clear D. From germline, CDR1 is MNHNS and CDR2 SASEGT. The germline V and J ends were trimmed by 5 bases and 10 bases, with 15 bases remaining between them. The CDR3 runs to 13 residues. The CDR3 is CASSIRPINEQFF. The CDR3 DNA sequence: TGTGCCAGCAGTATCCGACCGATTAACGAGCAGTTCTTC.

CDR3: CAWSVWTRNEQFF. Written as DNA, the CDR3 is TGTGCCTGGAGTGTTTGGACTCGGAATGAGCAGTTCTTC. The chain combines TRBV30 with TRBJ2-1, with a tentative D call TRBD2 (5 bases). Germline V gene lookup returns CDR1 GTSNPN and CDR2 SVGIG (reference sequence). CDR3 length equals 13 residues. V was trimmed by 0 bases and J by 7 bases, leaving 10 bases between them.

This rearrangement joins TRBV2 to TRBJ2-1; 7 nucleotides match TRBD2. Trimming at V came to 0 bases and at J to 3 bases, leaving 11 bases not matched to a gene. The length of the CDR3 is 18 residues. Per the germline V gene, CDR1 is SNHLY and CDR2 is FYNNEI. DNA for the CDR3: TGTGCCAGCAGTGAAGCACGAGGGAGGGCCCTCCTCTACAATGAGCAGTTCTTC. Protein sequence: CASSEARGRALLYNEQFF. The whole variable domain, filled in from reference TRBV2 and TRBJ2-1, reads EPEVTQTPSHQVTQMGQEVILRCVPISNHLYFYWYRQILGQKVEFLVSFYNNEISEKSEIFDDQFSVERPDGSNFTLKIRSTKLEDSAMYFCASSEARGRALLYNEQFFGPGTRLTVL.

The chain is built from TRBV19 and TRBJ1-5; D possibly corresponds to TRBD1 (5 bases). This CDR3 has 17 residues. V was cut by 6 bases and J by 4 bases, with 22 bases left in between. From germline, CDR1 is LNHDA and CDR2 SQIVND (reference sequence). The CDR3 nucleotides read TGTGCCAGTAGCTTCCTCGTCACGAGGGACCCAAATCAGCCCCAGCATTTT. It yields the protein CASSFLVTRDPNQPQHF.

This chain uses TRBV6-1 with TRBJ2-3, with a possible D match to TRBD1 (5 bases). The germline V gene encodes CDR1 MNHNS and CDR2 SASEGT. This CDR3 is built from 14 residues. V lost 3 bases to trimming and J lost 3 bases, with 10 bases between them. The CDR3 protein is CASSDRVGTDTQYF. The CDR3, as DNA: TGTGCCAGCAGTGACAGGGTAGGGACAGATACGCAGTATTTT.

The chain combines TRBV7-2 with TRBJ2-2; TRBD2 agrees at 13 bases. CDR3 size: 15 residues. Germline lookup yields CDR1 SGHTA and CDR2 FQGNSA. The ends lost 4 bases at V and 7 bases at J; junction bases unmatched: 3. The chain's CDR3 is CASSSGLAGNGELFF. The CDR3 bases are TGTGCCAGCAGCTCGGGACTAGCGGGAAACGGGGAGCTGTTTTTT.

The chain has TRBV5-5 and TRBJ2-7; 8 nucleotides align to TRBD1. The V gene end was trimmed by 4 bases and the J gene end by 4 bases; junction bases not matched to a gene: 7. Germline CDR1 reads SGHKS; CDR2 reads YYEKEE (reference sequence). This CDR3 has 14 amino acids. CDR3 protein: CASSPRDRIYEQYF. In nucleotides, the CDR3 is TGTGCCAGCAGCCCCCGGGACAGGATTTACGAGCAGTACTTC.